This passage covers 7 T cell receptor beta chains from one sample sequenced in a study of beta chain features in type 1 diabetes. Study-level findings and limits: TCRB CDR3s were moderately but significantly shorter in Type 1 diabetes patients in all four CD4+ subsets.

Antigen specificity for these receptors is unknown. Expressed TCRB transcripts were sequenced, since all the RNA that had been isolated was reverse transcribed. Data came from immunoSEQ multiplex PCR; TCRdb stores just in-frame clones and leaves some out. The sample shows about 650,000 clones, 9.5% to 15% of them seen only once. Specimen: naive CD4+ T cells from blood. These receptors all come from a man aged 25 to 40 with type 1 diabetes.

This sequence joins TRBV28 and TRBJ2-5; 11 bases match TRBD2. CDR3 length equals 16 residues. CDR1 MDHEN and CDR2 SYDVKM come from the germline V gene. With 6 bases clipped from V and 1 base from J, the junction kept 7 bases outside the gene matches. The CDR3 sequence: CASRLTSGGIQETQYF. The CDR3 coding sequence is TGTGCCAGCAGACTTACTAGCGGGGGAATCCAAGAGACCCAGTACTTC.

The chain links TRBV7-9 to TRBJ1-3; D is uncertain. Trimming left V 7 bases short and J 3 bases short, with 10 bases between. Germline values: CDR1 SEHNR, CDR2 FQNEAQ (reference sequence). The CDR3 covers 13 residues. The chain's CDR3 is CASNREIGNTIYF. Here the CDR3 DNA reads TGTGCCAGCAATCGAGAAATTGGAAACACCATATATTTT.

This chain connects TRBV7-2 to TRBJ2-1; TRBD2 aligns across 13 bases. In germline, CDR1 is SGHTA, CDR2 FQGNSA. The length of the CDR3 is 16 residues. V lost 7 bases and J lost 6; bases outside the gene matches: 9. This chain's CDR3 is CASTWTSGGGFNEQFF. In DNA, the CDR3 is TGTGCCAGCACCTGGACTAGCGGGGGAGGGTTCAATGAGCAGTTCTTC.

A note on this clone: Other DNA sequences of this sample code for an identical CDR3. The gene calls are TRBV6-5 and TRBJ1-1; weak D call: TRBD1 (5 bases). The CDR3 sequence is 15 residues long. Germline V CDR1 and CDR2: MNHEY, SVGAGI. The ends were cut back, 0 bases at V and 0 bases at J, with 8 bases in the middle. The CDR3 spells CASSYSTVLNTEAFF. DNA for the CDR3: TGTGCCAGCAGTTACTCGACAGTGTTGAACACTGAAGCTTTCTTT.

V usage is TRBV30 and J usage is TRBJ2-3, with TRBD2 matching over 8 bases. Losses at the gene ends were 0 bases for V and 6 bases for J; bases not matched to a gene: 2. Germline lookup yields CDR1 GTSNPN and CDR2 SVGIG (reference sequence). This CDR3 has 13 residues. CDR3: CAWSVPGGDTQYF. CDR3 in DNA: TGTGCCTGGAGTGTACCGGGGGGGGATACGCAGTATTTT.

This clone turned up a few times. V gene TRBV6-5 combines with J gene TRBJ2-5, with D possibly TRBD2 on 7 matching bases. The CDR3 spans 15 residues. Germline lookup yields CDR1 MNHEY and CDR2 SVGAGI. This chain's CDR3 is CATQTGLGGPETQYF. For the CDR3, the DNA is TGTGCTACGCAAACGGGATTGGGGGGGCCGGAGACCCAGTACTTC.

This clone has only a few counts. The chain is built from TRBV5-1 and TRBJ2-1, with D possibly matching TRBD1 (5 bases). V shed 1 base and J shed 2 bases, with 13 bases lying between them. This CDR3 spans 16 amino acids. The V gene's germline CDR1 is SGHRS and CDR2 YFSETQ. CDR3 protein: CASSLFAGSTYNEQFF. CDR3 nucleotide sequence: TGCGCCAGCAGCTTGTTTGCAGGGTCGACCTACAATGAGCAGTTCTTC.